These 27 T cell receptor beta chains were sequenced from one sample in a study of cytomegalovirus exposure and HLA in healthy donors. The PCR contained 60 Vbeta and 13 Jbeta primers. Clones were read by immunoSEQ multiplex PCR, and TCRdb kept only the in-frame ones, dropping some. Counted here are approximately 140,000 clones, roughly 80% occurring once; the ten biggest clones make up approximately 6.9%. Sample: PBMCs. The source of these receptors is a woman between 40 and 55 years old in good health and CMV-seropositive.

Concerning this clone: One end of the junction is discordant with germline, which a read error may explain. The J gene is TRBJ1-2, the V gene TRBV27, with D possibly TRBD1 on 6 matching bases. The germline CDR1 and CDR2 sequences are MNHEY and SMNVEV (reference sequence). CDR3 length equals 13 residues. The CDR3 spells CASRGQGNYGHTF. For the CDR3, the DNA is TGTGCCAGCAGGGGGCAGGGGAACTATGGCCACACCTTC.

In this sample, this clone turned up once. The rearrangement uses TRBV28 and TRBJ1-2, with 8 bases matching TRBD1. The V gene end was trimmed by 8 bases and the J gene end by 4 bases; junction bases not matched to a gene: 9. The CDR3 spans 14 residues. CDR1 and CDR2 (germline): MDHEN, SYDVKM. The CDR3 loop is CASYPRGLGYGYTF. As DNA, the CDR3 is TGTGCCAGCTATCCCAGGGGGCTAGGCTATGGCTACACCTTC.

This clone was detected only once. The CDR3 loop is CASSLSEIRSPLHF. CDR3 sequence (DNA): TGTGCCAGCAGTTTATCGGAGATCAGATCACCCCTCCACTTT. The V gene is TRBV27, the J gene TRBJ1-6; the D is unclear. V was clipped by 0 bases and J by 10 bases, with 10 bases between them. This CDR3 contains 14 residues. Germline V CDR1 and CDR2: MNHEY, SMNVEV (reference sequence).

The chain carries TRBV2 and TRBJ2-7, with 7 positions matching TRBD2. CDR1 and CDR2 from the germline V gene are SNHLY and FYNNEI. J gave up 7 bases and V 1 base, and 1 base lay outside the gene matches. This CDR3 comprises 12 residues. CDR3 in amino acids: CASSEGTREQYF. CDR3 sequence (DNA): TGTGCCAGCAGTGAAGGGACTAGGGAGCAGTACTTC.

This sequence joins TRBV9 and TRBJ2-5; 16 bases line up with TRBD2. Unmatched junction bases numbered 22, after V lost 4 bases and J lost 4 bases. This CDR3 has 22 amino acids. The germline gives CDR1 SGDLS, CDR2 YYNGEE. CDR3 sequence (DNA): TGTGCCAGCAGCACCCCCCAGCATGGGACTAGCGGGGGGGAACCCCATTTAGAGACCCAGTACTTC. Translated: CASSTPQHGTSGGEPHLETQYF.

This clone was picked up one time. The chain couples TRBV30 to TRBJ1-5, with a possible D match to TRBD1 (6 bases). The germline V and J ends were trimmed by 1 base and 2 bases, with 18 bases remaining between them. This CDR3 is 17 amino acids long. Per the germline V gene, CDR1 is GTSNPN and CDR2 is SVGIG (reference sequence). DNA of the CDR3: TGTGCCTGGAGTGGACAGGAGTATCAACGGGGCAATCAGCCCCAGCATTTT. Translating it yields CAWSGQEYQRGNQPQHF.

The chain recombines TRBV5-4 with TRBJ2-1; a possible D gene is TRBD2 (6 bases). V lost 2 bases and J 7 bases, leaving 16 bases between the germline ends. The CDR3 loop spans 15 amino acids. In germline, CDR1 is SGHNT, CDR2 YYREEE (reference sequence). CDR3 DNA: TGTGCCAGCAGCTTTGGCGGGGAGCTTACTAATGAGCAGTTCTTC. Protein: CASSFGGELTNEQFF. The full variable domain, rest sourced from reference TRBV5-4 and TRBJ2-1, is ETGVTQSPTHLIKTRGQQVTLRCSSQSGHNTVSWYQQALGQGPQFIFQYYREEENGRGNFPPRFSGLQFPNYSSELNVNALELDDSALYLCASSFGGELTNEQFFGPGTRLTVL.

The gene calls are TRBV5-1 and TRBJ2-5; TRBD2 aligns across 14 bases. The germline V gene encodes CDR1 SGHRS and CDR2 YFSETQ. The CDR3 runs to 17 residues. The J segment lost 0 bases and the V segment lost 0 bases, leaving 1 base of the junction unmatched. The CDR3 sequence is CASSLGGLAGDQETQYF. The CDR3 DNA is TGCGCCAGCAGCTTGGGGGGACTAGCGGGGGACCAAGAGACCCAGTACTTC. Looking up the rest from reference TRBV5-1 and TRBJ2-5 gives the full variable domain: KAGVTQTPRYLIKTRGQQVTLSCSPISGHRSVSWYQQTPGQGLQFLFEYFSETQRNKGNFPGRFSGRQFSNSRSEMNVSTLELGDSALYLCASSLGGLAGDQETQYFGPGTRLLVL.

CDR3 sequence: CASSQGPREGGTEAFF. CDR3 coding DNA: TGTGCCAGCAGCCAAGGACCCCGGGAAGGGGGCACTGAAGCTTTCTTT. The chain combines TRBV4-2 with TRBJ1-1, with D maybe TRBD1 (6 bases). This CDR3 region has 16 residues. The V and J ends lost 1 base and 4 bases respectively, with 16 bases between them. Germline loops: CDR1 LGHNA, CDR2 YNFKEQ.

This chain joins TRBV5-6 and TRBJ1-1; D is undetermined. V lost 4 bases and J 7 bases, leaving 14 bases between the germline ends. Germline V gives CDR1 SGHDT, CDR2 YYEEEE. The CDR3 has 13 amino acids. The CDR3 nucleotides are TGTGCCAGCAGCCGAGGTGCTGCCTATGAAGCTTTCTTT. Residues: CASSRGAAYEAFF.

V is TRBV6-1 and J is TRBJ2-1; TRBD2 matches at 7 bases. From germline, CDR1 is MNHNS and CDR2 SASEGT. The CDR3 has 15 amino acids. V lost 7 bases to trimming and J lost 2 bases; unmatched junction nucleotides: 8. The CDR3 is CASTSRGDAYNEQFF. In DNA form, the CDR3 reads TGTGCCAGCACCAGCCGGGGGGACGCCTACAATGAGCAGTTCTTC.

DNA of the CDR3: TGTGCCAGCAGCTTGGTCGGCGGGGGGAGAAAAGAGACCCAGTACTTC. Translating it yields CASSLVGGGRKETQYF. The V call is TRBV5-4, the J call TRBJ2-5, with 8 bases identical to TRBD2. In germline, CDR1 is SGHNT, CDR2 YYREEE (reference sequence). CDR3 length: 16 residues. With 0 bases clipped from V and 3 bases from J, the junction kept 7 bases outside the gene matches. The full variable domain, in which reference TRBV5-4 and TRBJ2-5 provide the parts outside the CDR3, is ETGVTQSPTHLIKTRGQQVTLRCSSQSGHNTVSWYQQALGQGPQFIFQYYREEENGRGNFPPRFSGLQFPNYSSELNVNALELDDSALYLCASSLVGGGRKETQYFGPGTRLLVL.

The genes are TRBV2 and TRBJ2-5, with D unresolved. This CDR3 is built from 11 residues. The germline V gene encodes CDR1 SNHLY and CDR2 FYNNEI. The V gene lost 8 bases and the J gene lost 5 bases, with 9 bases spanning the gap. The CDR3 DNA is TGTGCCAGCTCGGCCGGGGAGACCCAGTACTTC. This translates into CASSAGETQYF.

The chain recombines TRBV11-2 with TRBJ1-3; D is unresolved. Germline lookup yields CDR1 SGHAT and CDR2 FQNNGV. V was clipped by 3 bases and J by 2 bases, with 14 bases between them. The CDR3 extends over 16 amino acids. CDR3 in amino acids: CASSFTEGRAGNTIYF. The CDR3 DNA sequence: TGTGCCAGCAGCTTTACGGAGGGTCGGGCTGGAAACACCATATATTTT.

The chain links TRBV5-6 to TRBJ1-2, with 7 positions matching TRBD1. V lost 0 bases, J lost 4 bases, and 6 bases stayed unmatched. Germline V gene data show CDR1 as SGHDT and CDR2 as YYEEEE. This CDR3 region has 15 residues. In nucleotides, the CDR3 is TGTGCCAGCAGCTTGGCTGACAGGGTCGGCTATGGCTACACCTTC. Amino acid sequence: CASSLADRVGYGYTF.

The J gene is TRBJ2-3, the V gene TRBV10-3, with 13 bases identical to TRBD2. V was clipped by 4 bases and J by 6 bases; unmatched bases: 4. CDR3 length: 15 amino acids. Germline CDR1 reads ENHRY; CDR2 reads SYGVKD. In DNA form, the CDR3 reads TGTGCCATCAGTGGGACTAGCGGGGGTCTCGATACGCAGTATTTT. This encodes CAISGTSGGLDTQYF.

The chain joins TRBV5-1 to TRBJ2-3, with 8 bases identical to TRBD1. Germline V gene data show CDR1 as SGHRS and CDR2 as YFSETQ. CDR3 length: 15 amino acids. After removal of 4 bases from V and 0 bases from J, the junction contained 4 bases not matched to a gene. The CDR3 DNA sequence: TGCGCCAGCAGCGCGCAGGGGGCTAGCACAGATACGCAGTATTTT. This translates into CASSAQGASTDTQYF.

The chain uses TRBV6-5 and TRBJ2-7; possibly TRBD1 for D (5 bases). CDR3 length equals 14 residues. Trimming removed 5 bases from V and 2 bases from J, with 13 bases in between. The germline V gene has CDR1 MNHEY and CDR2 SVGAGI. In DNA, the CDR3 is TGTGCCAGCAGTAAAGGGCAGGGTCCCTACGAGCAGTACTTC. The encoded protein is CASSKGQGPYEQYF.

This clone showed up just a few times. The chain uses TRBV27 and TRBJ2-5; TRBD2 matches 14 bases. The germline gives CDR1 MNHEY, CDR2 SMNVEV (reference sequence). The V segment lost 10 bases and the J segment 4 bases; nucleotides outside the gene matches: 11. The CDR3 runs to 16 residues. This CDR3 is CATRLAGGLIGETQYF. DNA of the CDR3: TGTGCCACCAGACTAGCGGGGGGGCTGATCGGAGAGACCCAGTACTTC.

The chain employs TRBV5-1 and TRBJ1-3; the match to TRBD1 covers 9 bases. Trimming removed 4 bases from V and 3 bases from J; junction bases left unmatched: 8. Per the germline V gene, CDR1 is SGHRS and CDR2 is YFSETQ. CDR3 length: 16 residues. In DNA form, the CDR3 reads TGCGCCAGCAGCCCCGGGACAGGGATATATGGAAACACCATATATTTT. As protein: CASSPGTGIYGNTIYF.

J is TRBJ2-1 and V is TRBV29-1, with D unclear. Germline CDR1 is SQVTM and CDR2 is ANQGSEA. Trimming removed 7 bases from V and 9 bases from J, with 13 bases in between. The CDR3 runs 11 residues. For the CDR3, the DNA is TGCAGCGACAACTCCGGCGGTGAGCAGTTCTTC. Protein product: CSDNSGGEQFF.

The rearrangement links TRBV6-5 to TRBJ2-7; 10 bases align to TRBD2. V was clipped by 9 bases and J by 3 bases; unmatched bases: 8. Germline V CDR1 and CDR2: MNHEY, SVGAGI. The CDR3 length is 14 residues. CDR3 nucleotide sequence: TGTGCCAGTTCAAGCGGGGGGGCCTTCTACGAGCAGTACTTC. This sequence encodes CASSSGGAFYEQYF.

The V and J genes are TRBV4-1 and TRBJ1-6; TRBD1 matches at 9 bases. This CDR3 is built from 14 residues. Germline CDR1 is MGHRA and CDR2 is YSYEKL. J lost 16 bases, V lost 1 base, and 8 bases had no gene match. The CDR3 DNA reads TGCGCCAGCAGCCAAGTATATGACAGGGGGGGGCTCCACTTT. It yields the protein CASSQVYDRGGLHF.

This chain uses TRBV27 with TRBJ2-2; TRBD1 matches 11 bases. This CDR3 comprises 18 residues. Germline lookup yields CDR1 MNHEY and CDR2 SMNVEV (reference sequence). The trim removed 6 bases at V and 0 bases at J, leaving 9 bases unmatched. The CDR3 DNA reads TGTGCCAGCAGGCGACTTTGGGGACAGGGGGCGAACACCGGGGAGCTGTTTTTT. It encodes CASRRLWGQGANTGELFF.

In nucleotides, the CDR3 is TGTGCCAGCAGCCAAGGGTCGACAGGGAGCTTCTATGGCTACACCTTC. It codes for CASSQGSTGSFYGYTF. The chain recombines TRBV14 with TRBJ1-2, with 7 bases that match TRBD1. This CDR3 contains 16 residues. The V segment lost 1 base and the J segment 4 bases; nucleotides outside the gene matches: 9. Germline values: CDR1 SGHDN, CDR2 FVKESK.

The J gene is TRBJ1-4, the V gene TRBV19; D remains unclear. The CDR3 consists of 13 residues. Germline CDR1 is LNHDA and CDR2 is SQIVND (reference sequence). Trimming stripped 5 bases from V and 6 bases from J, with 10 bases between. The CDR3 sequence: CASSWALHEKLFF. CDR3 sequence (DNA): TGTGCCAGTAGTTGGGCGTTGCATGAAAAACTGTTTTTT.

The J gene is TRBJ2-7, the V gene TRBV6-1; 8 bases agree with TRBD2. CDR1 is MNHNS and CDR2 is SASEGT in the germline V gene. V gave up 4 bases and J gave up 3 bases; unmatched junction bases: 5. CDR3 length equals 14 residues. CDR3 protein: CASSAWTSYYEQYF. The DNA for the CDR3 is TGTGCCAGCAGTGCGTGGACTAGCTACTACGAGCAGTACTTC.